This T cell receptor beta chain derives from a study of shared clonotypes between healthy human individuals. Deep level was the assay's run setting. Every unsorted PBMC PCR replicate was loaded with around 0.3 ug DNA, 33,000 or so T cell genomes. TCRdb keeps only in-frame clones here, not all; method: immunoSEQ multiplex PCR. This table holds about 460,000 clones, around 77% found once. Germline-derived CDR1 and CDR2 are LGHNT and FRNRAP. CDR3 length: 13 amino acids. Trimming stripped 3 bases from V and 7 bases from J, with 13 bases between. The donor population consisted of healthy HIV-negative adults with no recent acute infections or vaccinations. About 90 million PBMCs supplied genomic DNA for unsorted samples.

Sequencing input: PBMCs. The TCR originated in a woman between 40 and 50 years old in good health. Some clones in this sample may be carry-over from other donors' samples. The chain has TRBV12-5 and TRBJ2-7; TRBD2 is a possible D gene (7 bases). The CDR3 here is CASGLGGGSEQYF. The CDR3 coding sequence is TGTGCTAGTGGTTTAGGGGGAGGGTCTGAGCAGTACTTC.